This is a list of T cell receptor beta chains from one sample in a study of T-cell reconstitution after alpha-beta-depleted transplantation in children. Using its own MiXCR run on the PCR reads, TCRdb lists one record per CDR3 protein. Among approximately 520,000 distinct CDR3 sequences listed, about an eighth were seen once. Sequenced material: PBMCs, mostly from graft donor cells, taken 180 days after TCRalphabeta/CD19-depleted stem cell transplant. The receptors stem from a female patient aged 2 to 10 who had a stem cell transplant for aplastic anemia, so the T cells may come from the graft donor. CDR3s include the opening cysteine and the closing phenylalanine or tryptophan. D genes are given only for firm matches. Not every row has a clone size; where given, it reads once, few, many or a size class.

CDR3	DNA	J	D	V	size
CSASRGSHTDTQYF	TGCAGTGCTAGCCGGGGCAGCCACACAGATACGCAGTATTTT	TRBJ2-3	.	TRBV20-1	few
CASSPEWGRQPQHF	TGTGCCAGCAGCCCTGAGTGGGGGCGGCAGCCCCAGCATTTT	TRBJ1-5	.	TRBV28	few
CASSYTASGSRNEQFF	TGTGCCAGCAGTTACACGGCTAGCGGGAGTAGGAATGAGCAGTTCTTC	TRBJ2-1	TRBD2	TRBV6-5	few
CASSLARGLLNTEAFF	TGTGCCAGCAGCTTAGCCAGGGGCCTCCTAAACACTGAAGCTTTCTTT	TRBJ1-1	.	TRBV7-2	.
CASNPWYSSNSPLHF	TGTGCCAGCAACCCCTGGTACAGCTCAAATTCACCCCTCCACTTT	TRBJ1-6	.	TRBV6-1	.
CASSEGTAGVPQFF	TGTGCCAGCAGTGAAGGTACAGCGGGAGTCCCGCAGTTCTTC	TRBJ2-1	TRBD2	TRBV6-1	.
CASSQDRQGMGQETQYF	TGCGCCAGCAGCCAAGATAGACAGGGTATGGGACAAGAGACCCAGTACTTC	TRBJ2-5	TRBD1	TRBV4-1	few
CASSERGDSYEQYF	TGCGCCAGCAGTGAGCGGGGGGACTCCTACGAGCAGTACTTC	TRBJ2-7	TRBD2	TRBV5-1	many
CASSLLGLAENTGELFF	TGTGCCAGCAGCTTATTGGGACTAGCGGAGAACACCGGGGAGCTGTTTTTT	TRBJ2-2	TRBD2	TRBV7-2	few
CSARRVSLNTEAFF	TGCAGTGCTAGACGGGTTTCGCTGAACACTGAAGCTTTCTTT	TRBJ1-1	.	TRBV20-1	.
CASSFRAQETQYF	TGTGCCAGCAGTTTCAGGGCCCAAGAGACCCAGTACTTC	TRBJ2-5	.	TRBV12-3/TRBV12-4	many
CASSLRGGDRELFF	TGTGCCAGCAGCTTACGCGGGGGCGACCGGGAGCTGTTTTTT	TRBJ2-2	.	TRBV11-3	few
CASSQRQVDSTDTQYF	TGTGCCAGCAGCCAAAGACAGGTCGATAGCACAGATACGCAGTATTTT	TRBJ2-3	.	TRBV12-3/TRBV12-4	few
CSARRDTVYEAFF	TGCAGTGCTAGGCGGGACACCGTATATGAAGCTTTCTTT	TRBJ1-1	.	TRBV20-1	.
CASSTQGTGYEKLFF	TGTGCCAGTAGTACCCAAGGGACAGGGTACGAAAAACTGTTTTTT	TRBJ1-4	TRBD1	TRBV19	.
CASSRAPSSSGELFF	TGTGCCAGCAGCCGGGCCCCGTCGAGTTCCGGGGAGCTGTTTTTT	TRBJ2-2	.	TRBV11-3	.
CASTSQGYRGNTIYF	TGTGCCAGCACGTCACAGGGGTATCGTGGAAACACCATATATTTT	TRBJ1-3	TRBD1	TRBV28	few
CASSFRTGSTDTQYF	TGTGCCAGCAGCTTCCGGACGGGTAGCACAGATACGCAGTATTTT	TRBJ2-3	.	TRBV7-2	.
CASSQDGATENTEAFF	TGCGCCAGCAGCCAAGATGGGGCGACAGAGAACACTGAAGCTTTCTTT	TRBJ1-1	.	TRBV4-1	few
CASSWNDRAETQYF	TGTGCCAGCAGTTGGAATGACAGGGCGGAGACCCAGTACTTC	TRBJ2-5	TRBD1	TRBV12-3/TRBV12-4	many
CASSYPGRYEKLFF	TGTGCCAGCAGTTATCCGGGACGGTATGAAAAACTGTTTTTT	TRBJ1-4	.	TRBV12-3/TRBV12-4	.
CASTPWDVNTEAFF	TGTGCCAGCACCCCCTGGGACGTGAACACTGAAGCTTTCTTT	TRBJ1-1	.	TRBV12-3/TRBV12-4	many
CASSWGLGTTDTQYF	TGTGCCAGCAGCTGGGGACTAGGGACCACAGATACGCAGTATTTT	TRBJ2-3	TRBD2	TRBV7-2	few
CASSQDRVGQPQHF	TGCGCCAGCAGCCAAGACAGGGTTGGTCAGCCCCAGCATTTT	TRBJ1-5	.	TRBV4-3	many